This T cell receptor beta chain was identified during a study of Ad26.COV2.S vaccination and SARS-CoV-2 variants. Study in general: Doses of Ad26.COV2.S were injected into muscle once or twice, 56 days apart.

Generated by immunoSEQ multiplex PCR, the TCRdb table keeps only in-frame clones and is missing some. The sample holds a few hundred thousand clones, over 75% seen once. Treatment specified: roughly 18 received Ad26.COV2.S at low or high dose, single or two shots; 5 received placebo; per-sample allocation not given. Sampling was performed 63 days after the first vaccine or placebo injection. Immunization relied on an Ad26 vector, which expressed Wuhan-strain SARS-CoV-2 spike. This specimen was peripheral blood, taken in a trial of Ad26.COV2.S vaccine versus placebo. The source of this sequence is a person between 18 and 65 years old who received the Ad26.COV2.S COVID-19 vaccine or a placebo.

CDR3 sequence reads: CASSKSPGQNSYEQYF. The CDR3 nucleotides read TGTGCCAGCAGCAAATCACCTGGACAGAACTCCTACGAGCAGTACTTC. This rearrangement joins TRBV21-1 to TRBJ2-7; TRBD1, the D gene given by the table, was not confirmed from the DNA. TRBV21-1 has pseudogene status. The CDR3 extends over 16 amino acids.